These 9 T cell receptor beta chains share one sample of origin, sequenced in a study of blood T cells in healthy people across ages. A J-beta primer mix and a sample-barcoded 5' primer were used in a second PCR of roughly 7 to 12 cycles. TCRdb reprocessed the 5' RACE reads via MiXCR and lists one record per CDR3 protein. The sample has approximately 800,000 distinct CDR3 sequences, around two thirds seen once; the top ten hold around 30%. The sequenced material came from blood. All receptors derive from a man under 40 in good health.

This clonotype was observed a few times. The chain has TRBV15 and TRBJ1-4; 9 bases line up with TRBD1. Germline V lookup: CDR1 LNHNV, CDR2 YYDKDF (reference sequence). This CDR3 contains 14 residues. The V segment lost 6 bases and the J segment 8 bases; nucleotides outside the gene matches: 7. This CDR3 is CATRTGTGNEKLFF. The CDR3 DNA follows: TGTGCCACCAGAACCGGGACAGGGAACGAAAAACTGTTTTTT.

This clonotype was detected only once. Here the CDR3 DNA reads TGTGCCGCCCGAAGGACAGGGGAGAGCAATGAGCAGTTCTTC. This gives the protein CAARRTGESNEQFF. The rearrangement joins TRBV21-1 to TRBJ2-1; the table's D call, TRBD1, was not checked against the DNA. TRBV21-1 is listed as a pseudogene. The CDR3 has 14 residues.

This sequence joins TRBV6-4 and TRBJ2-1, with 10 bases aligning to TRBD1. The last part of the DNA fits TRBJ2-7 better; the J call may be wrong. Germline values: CDR1 MRHNA, CDR2 SNTAGT. The CDR3 is made up of 15 amino acids. DNA for the CDR3: TGTGCCAGCAGTGACTCGACAGGGGGCTACAATGAGCAGTACTTC. Amino acids: CASSDSTGGYNEQYF.

The chain combines TRBV29-1 with TRBJ2-4; D is uncertain. Judging by the DNA end, TRBJ2-5 fits better; the J call may be wrong. The CDR3 covers 12 residues. Germline V CDR1 and CDR2: SQVTM, ANQGSEA. The CDR3 coding sequence is TGCAGCGTTGAAGTCAGCAGAGAGACCCAGTACTTC. Translating it yields CSVEVSRETQYF.

The chain combines TRBV28 with TRBJ2-4, with 7 bases aligning to TRBD1. The length of the CDR3 is 15 residues. CDR1 and CDR2 (germline): MDHEN, SYDVKM. After removal of 6 bases from V and 3 bases from J, the junction contained 8 bases not matched to a gene. This CDR3 reads CASRATGMVKNIQYF. The CDR3 DNA sequence: TGTGCCAGCAGGGCGACAGGGATGGTCAAAAACATTCAGTACTTC.

The chain couples TRBV7-2 to TRBJ2-3, with D hard to call. The CDR3 runs 14 residues. The V and J ends lost 2 bases and 1 base respectively, with 7 bases between them. In germline, CDR1 is SGHTA, CDR2 FQGNSA. This chain's CDR3 is CASSLIGRTDTQYF. The CDR3 DNA reads TGTGCCAGCAGCTTAATCGGCCGCACAGATACGCAGTATTTT.

This clonotype was counted a few times. The chain joins TRBV4-1 to TRBJ2-6; no clear D. This CDR3 comprises 17 residues. Per the germline V gene, CDR1 is MGHRA and CDR2 is YSYEKL. The V and J ends lost 4 bases and 0 bases respectively, with 13 bases between them. As DNA, the CDR3 is TGCGCCAGCAGCCGGGTCTCGGTAGACTCTGGGGCCAACGTCCTGACTTTC. Translating gives CASSRVSVDSGANVLTF.

This chain links TRBV7-9 with TRBJ2-3; 7 positions agree with TRBD1. The CDR3 has 15 amino acids. Germline V gene data show CDR1 as SEHNR and CDR2 as FQNEAQ (reference sequence). Trimming took 6 bases from V and 2 from J; bases not matched to a gene: 8. CDR3 sequence reads: CASRPSGQATDTQYF. The CDR3 nucleotides read TGTGCCAGCAGACCGAGCGGACAGGCCACAGATACGCAGTATTTT.

This CDR3 reads CASSYSTGFYEQYF. In DNA, the CDR3 is TGTGCCAGCAGTTACTCGACAGGGTTCTACGAGCAGTACTTC. The chain carries TRBV6-5 and TRBJ2-7; the match to TRBD1 covers 7 bases. Germline loops: CDR1 MNHEY, CDR2 SVGAGI. The CDR3 totals 14 residues. Trimming cost V 0 bases and J 3 bases; bases outside gene matches: 2.